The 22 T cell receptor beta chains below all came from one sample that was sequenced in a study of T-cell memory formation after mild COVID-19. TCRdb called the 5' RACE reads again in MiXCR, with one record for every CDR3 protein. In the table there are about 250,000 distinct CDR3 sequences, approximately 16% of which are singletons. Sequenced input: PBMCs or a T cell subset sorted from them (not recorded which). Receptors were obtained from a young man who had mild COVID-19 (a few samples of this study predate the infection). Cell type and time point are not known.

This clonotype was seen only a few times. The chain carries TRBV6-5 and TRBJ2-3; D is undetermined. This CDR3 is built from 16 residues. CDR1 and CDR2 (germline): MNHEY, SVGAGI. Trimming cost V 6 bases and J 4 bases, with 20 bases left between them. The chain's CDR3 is CASSPGWATGADTQYF. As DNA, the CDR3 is TGTGCCAGCAGCCCCGGCTGGGCTACTGGGGCAGATACGCAGTATTTT.

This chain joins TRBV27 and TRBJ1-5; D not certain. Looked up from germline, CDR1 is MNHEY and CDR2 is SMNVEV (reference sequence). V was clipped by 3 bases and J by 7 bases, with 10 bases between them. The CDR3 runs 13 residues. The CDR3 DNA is TGTGCCAGCAGTTTGGGCGCGATACAGCCCCAGCATTTT. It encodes CASSLGAIQPQHF.

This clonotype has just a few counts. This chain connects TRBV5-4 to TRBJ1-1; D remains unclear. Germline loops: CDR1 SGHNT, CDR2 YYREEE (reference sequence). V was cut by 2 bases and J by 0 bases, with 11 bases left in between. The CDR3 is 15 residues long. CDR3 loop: CASSFSTSMNTEAFF. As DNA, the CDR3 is TGTGCCAGCAGCTTCTCGACATCCATGAACACTGAAGCTTTCTTT. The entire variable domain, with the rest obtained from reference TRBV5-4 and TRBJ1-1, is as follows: ETGVTQSPTHLIKTRGQQVTLRCSSQSGHNTVSWYQQALGQGPQFIFQYYREEENGRGNFPPRFSGLQFPNYSSELNVNALELDDSALYLCASSFSTSMNTEAFFGQGTRLTVV.

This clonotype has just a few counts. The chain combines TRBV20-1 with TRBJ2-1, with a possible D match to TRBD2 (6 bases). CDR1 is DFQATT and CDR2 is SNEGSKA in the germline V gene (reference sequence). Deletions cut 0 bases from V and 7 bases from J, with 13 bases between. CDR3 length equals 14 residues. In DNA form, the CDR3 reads TGCAGTGCTAGAGATTCCGGAGGGGTTAATGAGCAGTTCTTC. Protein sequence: CSARDSGGVNEQFF.

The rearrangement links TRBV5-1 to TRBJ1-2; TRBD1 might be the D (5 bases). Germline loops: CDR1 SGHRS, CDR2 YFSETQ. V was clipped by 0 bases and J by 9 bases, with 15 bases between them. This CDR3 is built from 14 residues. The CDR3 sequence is CASSLAAGEFSYTF. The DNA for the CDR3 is TGCGCCAGCAGCTTGGCCGCGGGGGAGTTCAGCTACACCTTC.

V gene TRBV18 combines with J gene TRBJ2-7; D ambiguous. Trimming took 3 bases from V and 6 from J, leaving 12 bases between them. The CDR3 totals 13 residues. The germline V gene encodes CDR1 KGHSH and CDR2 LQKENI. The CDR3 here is CASSPTPKGEQYF. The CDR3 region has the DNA TGTGCCAGCTCACCCACGCCAAAGGGCGAGCAGTACTTC.

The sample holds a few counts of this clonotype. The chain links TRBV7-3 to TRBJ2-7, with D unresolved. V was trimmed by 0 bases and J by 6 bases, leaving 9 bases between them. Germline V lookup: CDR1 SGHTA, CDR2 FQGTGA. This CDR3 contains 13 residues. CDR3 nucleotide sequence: TGTGCCAGCAGCTTAACCTCTTACTCCGAGCAGTACTTC. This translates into CASSLTSYSEQYF. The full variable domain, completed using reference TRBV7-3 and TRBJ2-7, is GAGVSQTPSNKVTEKGKYVELRCDPISGHTALYWYRQSLGQGPEFLIYFQGTGAADDSGLPNDRFFAVRPEGSVSTLKIQRTERGDSAVYLCASSLTSYSEQYFGPGTRLTVT.

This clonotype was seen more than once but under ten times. In DNA form, the CDR3 reads TGTGCCAGCAGTCGGGAGGGGGATTTCGCTAACTATGGCTACACCTTC. This codes for CASSREGDFANYGYTF. The rearrangement links TRBV2 to TRBJ1-2, with D possibly matching TRBD1 (6 bases). The CDR3 contains 16 residues. Germline CDR1 reads SNHLY; CDR2 reads FYNNEI. Trimming removed 5 bases from V and 0 bases from J, with 16 bases in between.

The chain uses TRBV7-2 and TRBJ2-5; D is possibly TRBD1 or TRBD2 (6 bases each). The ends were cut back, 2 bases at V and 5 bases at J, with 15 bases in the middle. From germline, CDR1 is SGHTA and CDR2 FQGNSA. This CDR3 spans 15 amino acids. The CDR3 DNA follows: TGTGCCAGCAGCTTAAATTGGGGGGCGCGGGAGACCCAGTACTTC. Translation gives CASSLNWGARETQYF.

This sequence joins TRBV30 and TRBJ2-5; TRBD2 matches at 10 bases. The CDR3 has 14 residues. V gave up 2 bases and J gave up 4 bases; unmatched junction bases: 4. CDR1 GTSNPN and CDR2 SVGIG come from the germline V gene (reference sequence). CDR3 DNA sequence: TGTGCCTGGAGTACCGGGACTAGCGCAGAGACCCAGTACTTC. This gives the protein CAWSTGTSAETQYF.

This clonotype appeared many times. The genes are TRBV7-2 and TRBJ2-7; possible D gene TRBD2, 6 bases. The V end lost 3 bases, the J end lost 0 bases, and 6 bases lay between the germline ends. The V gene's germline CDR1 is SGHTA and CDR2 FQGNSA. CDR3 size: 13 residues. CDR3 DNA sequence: TGTGCCAGCAGCTTGACTAGCTCCTACGAGCAGTACTTC. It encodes CASSLTSSYEQYF. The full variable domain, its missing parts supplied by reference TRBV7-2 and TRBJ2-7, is GAGVSQSPSNKVTEKGKDVELRCDPISGHTALYWYRQSLGQGLEFLIYFQGNSAPDKSGLPSDRFSAERTGGSVSTLTIQRTQQEDSAVYLCASSLTSSYEQYFGPGTRLTVT.

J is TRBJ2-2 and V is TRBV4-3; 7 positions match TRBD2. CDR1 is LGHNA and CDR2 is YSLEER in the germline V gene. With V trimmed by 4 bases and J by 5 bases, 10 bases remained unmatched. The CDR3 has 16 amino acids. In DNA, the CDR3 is TGCGCCAGCAGCCTCGATAAGGGACTATCAACCGGGGAGCTGTTTTTT. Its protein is CASSLDKGLSTGELFF.

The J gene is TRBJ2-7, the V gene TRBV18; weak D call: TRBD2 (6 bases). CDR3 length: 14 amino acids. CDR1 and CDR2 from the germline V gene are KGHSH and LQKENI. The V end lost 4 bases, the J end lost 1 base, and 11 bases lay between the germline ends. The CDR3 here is CASSRGEGSYEQYF. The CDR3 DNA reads TGTGCCAGCTCACGGGGGGAAGGGTCCTACGAGCAGTACTTC.

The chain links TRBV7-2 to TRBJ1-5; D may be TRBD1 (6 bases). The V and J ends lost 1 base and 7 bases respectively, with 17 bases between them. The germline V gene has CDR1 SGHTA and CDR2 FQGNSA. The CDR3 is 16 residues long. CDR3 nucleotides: TGTGCCAGCAGCTTAGACCCCGGGGGGGCGCGGCAGCCCCAGCATTTT. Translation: CASSLDPGGARQPQHF.

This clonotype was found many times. CDR3 sequence: CASSPGQSNEQFF. DNA of the CDR3: TGTGCCAGCTCACCCGGACAGTCCAATGAGCAGTTCTTC. The chain joins TRBV18 to TRBJ2-1; tentative D call: TRBD1 (6 bases). This CDR3 comprises 13 residues. Germline CDR1 is KGHSH and CDR2 is LQKENI. Trimming took 3 bases from V and 6 from J, leaving 9 bases between them.

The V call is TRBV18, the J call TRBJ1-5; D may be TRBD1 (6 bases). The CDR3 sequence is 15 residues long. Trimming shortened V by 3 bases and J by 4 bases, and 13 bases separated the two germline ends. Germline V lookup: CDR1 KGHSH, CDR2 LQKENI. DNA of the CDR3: TGTGCCAGCTCACCCCAGACAGGAACAAATCAGCCCCAGCATTTT. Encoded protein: CASSPQTGTNQPQHF.

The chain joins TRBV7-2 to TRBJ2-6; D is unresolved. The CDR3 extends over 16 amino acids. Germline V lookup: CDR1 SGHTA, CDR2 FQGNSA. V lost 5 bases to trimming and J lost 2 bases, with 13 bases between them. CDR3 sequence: CASSRAYLPGANVLTF. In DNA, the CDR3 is TGTGCCAGCAGCAGGGCGTACTTACCTGGGGCCAACGTCCTGACTTTC.

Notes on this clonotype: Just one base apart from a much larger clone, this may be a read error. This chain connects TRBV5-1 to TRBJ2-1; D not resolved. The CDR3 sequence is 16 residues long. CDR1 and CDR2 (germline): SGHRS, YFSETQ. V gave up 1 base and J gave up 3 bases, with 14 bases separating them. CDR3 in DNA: TGCGCCAGCAGCTTGTTCCCCCGGTGGAACTACAATGAGCAGTTCTTC. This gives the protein CASSLFPRWNYNEQFF. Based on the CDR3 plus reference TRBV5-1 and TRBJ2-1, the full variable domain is KAGVTQTPRYLIKTRGQQVTLSCSPISGHRSVSWYQQTPGQGLQFLFEYFSETQRNKGNFPGRFSGRQFSNSRSEMNVSTLELGDSALYLCASSLFPRWNYNEQFFGPGTRLTVL.

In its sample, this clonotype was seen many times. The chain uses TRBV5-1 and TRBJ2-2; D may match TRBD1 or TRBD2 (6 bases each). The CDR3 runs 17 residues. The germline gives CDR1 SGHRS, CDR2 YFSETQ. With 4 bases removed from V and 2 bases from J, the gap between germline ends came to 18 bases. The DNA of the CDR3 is TGCGCCAGCAGCCCGCGGAGGGGGGCTGGAAACACCGGGGAGCTGTTTTTT. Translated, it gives CASSPRRGAGNTGELFF.

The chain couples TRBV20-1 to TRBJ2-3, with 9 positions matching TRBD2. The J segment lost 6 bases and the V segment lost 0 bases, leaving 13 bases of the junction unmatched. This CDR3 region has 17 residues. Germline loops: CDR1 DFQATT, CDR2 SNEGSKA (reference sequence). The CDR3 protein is CSARDRIWRGGRDTQYF. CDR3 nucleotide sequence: TGCAGTGCTAGAGATCGCATTTGGCGGGGGGGCCGTGATACGCAGTATTTT.

The CDR3 nucleotides are TGTGCCAGCAGCTCGATCCGAGTCCCGCTGGGGGAGCAGTACTTC. Translation: CASSSIRVPLGEQYF. This rearrangement joins TRBV12-3 or TRBV12-4 to TRBJ2-7; D is ambiguous. V was pared by 6 bases and J by 7 bases, with 22 bases between. There are 15 residues in the CDR3.

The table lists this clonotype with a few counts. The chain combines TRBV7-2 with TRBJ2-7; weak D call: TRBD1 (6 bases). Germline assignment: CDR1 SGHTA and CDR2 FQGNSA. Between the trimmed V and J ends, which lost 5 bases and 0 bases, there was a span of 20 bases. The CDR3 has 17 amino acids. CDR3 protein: CASSSRDKKRSSYEQYF. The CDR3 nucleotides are TGTGCCAGCAGCAGCAGGGACAAAAAGAGGAGCTCCTACGAGCAGTACTTC.